This T cell receptor beta chain derives from a study of memory CD4+ T cells and cytomegalovirus serostatus. Overall study context: Donors were healthy Belgian adults, under 10 CMV seropositive and 24 seronegative. Study-level findings and limits: Each of approximately 73 CMV-associated TCRbeta sequences occurred in one to five individuals.

Single viable CD3+CD4+CD8-CD45RO+ cells were sorted as the memory CD4+ T cells. As concerns this clone: The antigen is not known.

Unmatched junction bases numbered 6, after V lost 0 bases and J lost 2 bases. The CDR3 length is 17 residues. Germline V gene sequence: CDR1 LGHNA, CDR2 YSLEER. Libraries were prepared by immunoSEQ multiplex PCR; TCRdb keeps only in-frame clonotypes and omits some of them. The table shows tens of thousands of clones, with 70% to 80% occurring only once. This chain links TRBV4-3 with TRBJ2-3, with 9 bases matching TRBD2. The sequencing input was memory CD4+ T cells from blood. This clonotype was obtained from an adult in good health and CMV-seropositive. The CDR3 region has the DNA TGCGCCAGCAGCCAAGATGATCGCGGGAGGGTCACAGATACGCAGTATTTT. This translates into CASSQDDRGRVTDTQYF.